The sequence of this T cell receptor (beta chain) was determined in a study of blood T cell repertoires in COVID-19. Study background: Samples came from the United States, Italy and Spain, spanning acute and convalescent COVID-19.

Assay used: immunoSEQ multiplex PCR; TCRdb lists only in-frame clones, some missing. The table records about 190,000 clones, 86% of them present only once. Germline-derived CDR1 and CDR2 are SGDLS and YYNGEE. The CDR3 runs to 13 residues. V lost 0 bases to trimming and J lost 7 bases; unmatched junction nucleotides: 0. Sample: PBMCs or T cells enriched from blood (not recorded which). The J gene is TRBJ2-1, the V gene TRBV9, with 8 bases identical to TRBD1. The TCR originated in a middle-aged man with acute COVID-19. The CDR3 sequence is CASSVDRGNEQFF. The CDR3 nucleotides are TGTGCCAGCAGCGTAGACAGGGGGAATGAGCAGTTCTTC.